The 25 T cell receptor beta chains presented below share a single source sample, sequenced in a study of T cell responses to AZD1222 COVID-19 vaccine. Only in-frame clones appear in the TCRdb table, and some are missing; sequencing was by immunoSEQ multiplex PCR. The sample lists over 80,000 clones; around 91% were seen once. The sequencing here drew on peripheral blood, taken on day 0 of AZD1222 vaccination. Source of these receptors: an adult in good health.

This sequence joins TRBV7-8 and TRBJ2-7, with D possibly TRBD1 on 6 matching bases. The CDR3 has 14 residues. The germline V and J ends were trimmed by 3 bases and 2 bases, with 11 bases remaining between them. The germline CDR1 and CDR2 sequences are SGHVS and FQNEAQ. The chain's CDR3 is CASSFGTTTYEQYF. DNA of the CDR3: TGTGCCAGCAGCTTCGGGACAACTACCTACGAGCAGTACTTC.

The gene calls are TRBV27 and TRBJ2-7; no firm D call. Germline CDR1 is MNHEY and CDR2 is SMNVEV (reference sequence). The CDR3 runs to 14 residues. Trimming pared 3 bases from V and 4 bases from J, leaving 13 bases between. The CDR3 sequence is CASSFWQAPYEQYF. The CDR3 coding sequence is TGTGCCAGCAGTTTTTGGCAGGCACCTTACGAGCAGTACTTC.

This clone was seen a single time. V gene TRBV19 combines with J gene TRBJ2-4, with 7 bases fitting TRBD1. Trimming removed 6 bases from V and 2 bases from J; junction bases left unmatched: 16. CDR1 and CDR2 from the germline V gene are LNHDA and SQIVND (reference sequence). The CDR3 is made up of 18 amino acids. The CDR3 bases are TGTGCCAGTAGCTTCCCAGTAGGGGACAGCCCTACCAAAAACATTCAGTACTTC. As protein: CASSFPVGDSPTKNIQYF.

The chain joins TRBV19 to TRBJ2-7; D tentatively reads TRBD1 or TRBD2 (5 bases each). Germline V gene sequence: CDR1 LNHDA, CDR2 SQIVND (reference sequence). The V end was cut by 4 bases, the J end by 2 bases, with 18 bases between. There are 16 residues in the CDR3. CDR3 sequence (DNA): TGTGCCAGTAGTACGGCTGACGGGACGCGCACCTACGAGCAGTACTTC. It translates to CASSTADGTRTYEQYF.

The gene calls are TRBV6-6 and TRBJ1-1, with 7 bases lining up with TRBD1. The CDR3 contains 13 residues. The junction had 5 bases not matched to a gene; V was cut back by 4 bases and J by 6 bases. Looked up from germline, CDR1 is MNHNY and CDR2 is SVGAGI (reference sequence). The CDR3 region has the DNA TGTGCCAGCAGTTTCACAGGGGTCCCTGAAGCTTTCTTT. The encoded protein is CASSFTGVPEAFF.

In DNA, the CDR3 is TGTGCCAGCAGTTTTCAGGGGGTTGCCTCACCCCTCCACTTT. Amino acid sequence: CASSFQGVASPLHF. The V call is TRBV28, the J call TRBJ1-6; 7 nucleotides agree with TRBD1. J was trimmed by 10 bases and V by 3 bases; bases with no gene match: 6. CDR1 is MDHEN and CDR2 is SYDVKM in the germline V gene. The CDR3 consists of 14 residues.

The rearrangement uses TRBV2 and TRBJ2-5, with TRBD1 identical over 7 bases. CDR1 SNHLY and CDR2 FYNNEI come from the germline V gene. Trimming removed 3 bases from V and 5 bases from J; junction bases left unmatched: 12. The CDR3 spans 16 residues. Written as DNA, the CDR3 is TGTGCCAGCAGTGACCCCAACAGGGGTCTTAGGGAGACCCAGTACTTC. It translates to CASSDPNRGLRETQYF.

The chain couples TRBV4-1 to TRBJ2-3, with TRBD2 matching over 7 bases. There are 17 residues in the CDR3. The germline V gene has CDR1 MGHRA and CDR2 YSYEKL. With V trimmed by 0 bases and J by 1 base, 7 bases remained unmatched. This CDR3 is CASSQDRAGAGTDTQYF. DNA of the CDR3: TGCGCCAGCAGCCAAGATAGGGCGGGAGCGGGCACAGATACGCAGTATTTT.

On this clone itself: Different DNA sequences within this sample yield the same CDR3. This chain joins TRBV5-1 and TRBJ1-3, with 9 positions matching TRBD1. This CDR3 contains 17 residues. Germline values: CDR1 SGHRS, CDR2 YFSETQ. Trimming removed 1 base from V and 0 bases from J; junction bases left unmatched: 5. This CDR3 reads CASSLTGTGISGNTIYF. CDR3 bases: TGCGCCAGCAGCTTGACCGGGACAGGGATCTCTGGAAACACCATATATTTT.

The chain links TRBV10-3 to TRBJ2-2; D may correspond to TRBD1 or TRBD2 (5 bases each). Trimming removed 2 bases at V and 5 bases at J, with 12 bases between. The germline V gene has CDR1 ENHRY and CDR2 SYGVKD. This CDR3 has 15 amino acids. The DNA for the CDR3 is TGTGCCATCAGTGAGGGGGGTCGTGGGACCGGGGAGCTGTTTTTT. Translating gives CAISEGGRGTGELFF.

The V and J genes are TRBV6-5 and TRBJ2-1, with 7 bases lining up with TRBD2. The CDR3 runs 16 residues. V gave up 3 bases and J gave up 4 bases; unmatched junction bases: 9. Germline V gene sequence: CDR1 MNHEY, CDR2 SVGAGI. This chain's CDR3 is CASSYRVAGMYNEQFF. For the CDR3, the DNA is TGTGCCAGCAGTTATAGGGTAGCGGGCATGTACAATGAGCAGTTCTTC.

The chain recombines TRBV6-5 with TRBJ2-6; D gene uncertain. There are 16 residues in the CDR3. The germline gives CDR1 MNHEY, CDR2 SVGAGI. Trimming removed 0 bases at V and 4 bases at J, with 10 bases between. The CDR3 region is CASSYSKAVGANVLTF. In DNA, the CDR3 is TGTGCCAGCAGTTACTCGAAGGCGGTCGGGGCCAACGTCCTGACTTTC.

This sequence joins TRBV10-1 and TRBJ1-1; tentatively, D is TRBD1 (5 bases). The germline V gene has CDR1 WNHNN and CDR2 SYGVQD (reference sequence). Trimming pared 6 bases from V and 3 bases from J, leaving 23 bases between. The CDR3 extends over 17 amino acids. The CDR3 sequence: CASRGMLGVGGYTEAFF. CDR3 nucleotides: TGCGCCAGCAGGGGGATGTTGGGGGTTGGGGGATACACTGAAGCTTTCTTT.

This chain uses TRBV4-3 with TRBJ2-1, with 10 bases lining up with TRBD2. Germline V gene data show CDR1 as LGHNA and CDR2 as YSLEER. The CDR3 loop spans 17 amino acids. V trimming: 3 bases; J trimming: 6 bases; junction bases outside the gene matches: 11. The CDR3 nucleotides are TGCGCCAGCAGCCAGTCCACCAGCGGGAGGGGGTCCAATGAGCAGTTCTTC. Protein product: CASSQSTSGRGSNEQFF.

This chain joins TRBV29-1 and TRBJ1-1; a possible D gene is TRBD1 (6 bases). Germline V gives CDR1 SQVTM, CDR2 ANQGSEA. The CDR3 contains 12 residues. V was cut by 7 bases and J by 3 bases, with 12 bases left in between. CDR3 region: CSGKSGDTEAFF. CDR3 nucleotide sequence: TGCAGCGGCAAATCAGGGGACACTGAAGCTTTCTTT.

This chain joins TRBV24-1 and TRBJ2-6; D perhaps matches TRBD1 (5 bases). The CDR3 loop spans 17 amino acids. V was trimmed by 6 bases and J by 5 bases, leaving 19 bases between them. CDR1 is KGHDR and CDR2 is SFDVKD in the germline V gene. CDR3 DNA sequence: TGTGCCACCAGTTTAAAGCGACAGCCTCTCTGGGCCAACGTCCTGACTTTC. Amino acid sequence: CATSLKRQPLWANVLTF.

The chain is built from TRBV9 and TRBJ2-3; 9 positions agree with TRBD2. V lost 7 bases to trimming and J lost 5 bases; unmatched junction nucleotides: 14. CDR1 is SGDLS, CDR2 YYNGEE, per germline. The CDR3 is 16 residues long. Here the CDR3 reads CASARTASGMRDTQYF. The CDR3 nucleotides read TGTGCCAGCGCACGTACCGCTAGCGGGATGAGAGATACGCAGTATTTT.

This sequence joins TRBV19 and TRBJ2-7; D is unclear. From germline, CDR1 is LNHDA and CDR2 SQIVND (reference sequence). The CDR3 covers 13 residues. V gave up 3 bases and J gave up 2 bases, with 8 bases separating them. The CDR3 DNA reads as TGTGCCAGTAGTATTTCGGTGGCCTACGAGCAGTACTTC. Protein sequence: CASSISVAYEQYF.

This chain connects TRBV24-1 to TRBJ2-2; D is perhaps TRBD2 (6 bases). This CDR3 region has 15 residues. The germline V and J ends were trimmed by 6 bases and 4 bases, with 14 bases remaining between them. Germline V lookup: CDR1 KGHDR, CDR2 SFDVKD. Here the CDR3 reads CATSTREQSTGELFF. In DNA form, the CDR3 reads TGTGCCACCAGTACCCGGGAGCAAAGCACCGGGGAGCTGTTTTTT.

This rearrangement joins TRBV6-6 to TRBJ2-7, with a tentative D call TRBD1 (5 bases). CDR1 MNHNY and CDR2 SVGAGI come from the germline V gene (reference sequence). The CDR3 has 16 residues. V was trimmed by 0 bases and J by 0 bases, leaving 12 bases between them. This CDR3 is CASSYSPSRVSYEQYF. The CDR3 DNA reads as TGTGCCAGCAGTTACTCTCCCAGCAGGGTCTCCTACGAGCAGTACTTC.

V is TRBV7-9 and J is TRBJ1-4, with 7 positions matching TRBD1. CDR3 size: 15 residues. Germline loops: CDR1 SEHNR, CDR2 FQNEAQ (reference sequence). Losses at the gene ends were 5 bases for V and 8 bases for J; bases not matched to a gene: 11. The CDR3 DNA is TGTGCCAGCAGCCCCCAGCCGGCAGGGGGAGAAAAACTGTTTTTT. Its protein product is CASSPQPAGGEKLFF.

The chain carries TRBV28 and TRBJ2-5, with 9 bases lining up with TRBD1. V was clipped by 4 bases and J by 4 bases; unmatched bases: 7. CDR1 MDHEN and CDR2 SYDVKM come from the germline V gene. The CDR3 consists of 15 residues. The DNA for the CDR3 is TGTGCCAGCAGTTCGAACAGGGGGCGACGAGAGACCCAGTACTTC. Translation: CASSSNRGRRETQYF.

The J gene is TRBJ1-1, the V gene TRBV7-9; weak D call: TRBD1 (6 bases). V lost 11 bases and J 4 bases, leaving 14 bases between the germline ends. CDR1 and CDR2 from the germline V gene are SEHNR and FQNEAQ (reference sequence). The CDR3 runs to 12 residues. The DNA for the CDR3 is TGTGCCTGGGGGCGGGGAACCACTGAAGCTTTCTTT. Translation gives CAWGRGTTEAFF.

The chain combines TRBV9 with TRBJ2-7; 11 positions match TRBD1. Germline loops: CDR1 SGDLS, CDR2 YYNGEE. The CDR3 is 14 amino acids. V lost 6 bases to trimming and J lost 3 bases; unmatched junction nucleotides: 5. CDR3 coding DNA: TGTGCCAGCAACACCGGGACAGGGGGCTACGAGCAGTACTTC. Translation: CASNTGTGGYEQYF.

The V gene is TRBV7-3, the J gene TRBJ1-1; 7 bases are a match to TRBD1. This CDR3 comprises 16 residues. V lost 5 bases, J lost 2 bases, and 11 bases stayed unmatched. Looked up from germline, CDR1 is SGHTA and CDR2 is FQGTGA. The DNA for the CDR3 is TGTGCCAGCAGCGATGGGTCGGTAGGGGGCAACACTGAAGCTTTCTTT. It translates to CASSDGSVGGNTEAFF.